The following is a TCR beta chain sequence with its context. Its antigen is not known. Measured with immunoSEQ multiplex PCR; TCRdb has only the in-frame clones, and not every one. The sample includes about 600,000 clones, about 97% of them seen just once. This sample was included in a study of shared clonotypes between healthy human individuals. Broader study findings: Specimens sampled were limited to blood, with tissue repertoires likely differing.

The CDR3 sequence is 11 residues long. V was clipped by 1 base and J by 7 bases, with 5 bases between them. The germline V gene has CDR1 SQVTM and CDR2 ANQGSEA. This receptor was identified in a woman in her 30s in good health. The sample taken for sequencing was naive CD4+ T cells sorted from blood. Subset indicated: CD45RA+ positively selected. The V and J genes are TRBV29-1 and TRBJ1-3; D gene unclear. CDR3 residues: CSVEGPNTIYF. DNA of the CDR3: TGCAGCGTTGAAGGTCCGAACACCATATATTTT.